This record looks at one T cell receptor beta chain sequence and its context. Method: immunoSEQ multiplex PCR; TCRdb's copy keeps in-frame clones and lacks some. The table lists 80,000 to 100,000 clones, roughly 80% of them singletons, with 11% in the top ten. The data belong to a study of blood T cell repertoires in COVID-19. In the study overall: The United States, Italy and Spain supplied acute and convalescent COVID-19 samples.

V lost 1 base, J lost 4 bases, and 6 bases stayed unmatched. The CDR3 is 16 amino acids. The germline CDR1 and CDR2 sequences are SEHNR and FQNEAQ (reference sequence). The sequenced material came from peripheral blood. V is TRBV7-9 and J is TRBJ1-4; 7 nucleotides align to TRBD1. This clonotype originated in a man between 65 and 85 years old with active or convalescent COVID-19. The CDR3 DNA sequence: TGTGCCAGCAGCTTAGAAGGGACAGAACATAATGAAAAACTGTTTTTT. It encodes CASSLEGTEHNEKLFF.